Listed below are T cell receptor beta chains from one sample, sequenced in a study of cytomegalovirus exposure and HLA in healthy donors. Profiled with immunoSEQ multiplex PCR; TCRdb holds only in-frame clones, not every one. The sample yields 110,000 to 150,000 clones, 80% seen once. The sequencing input was PBMCs. These receptor sequences come from a male donor in good health and CMV-seronegative. Each CDR3 is given with its conserved first and last residue. A D gene is named only where the DNA matches it firmly. Not all rows give a size; the values are once, few, many and, for expanded clones, a class.

d_call,clone_size,v_call,j_call,cdr3_nt,cdr3_aa
.,.,TRBV27,TRBJ1-1,TGTGCCAGCAGTTTATCTGGGGGGACTGAAGCTTTCTTT,CASSLSGGTEAFF
.,.,TRBV6-5,TRBJ2-7,TGTGCCAGCAGTGACGGGTACGAGCAGTACTTC,CASSDGYEQYF
TRBD1,.,TRBV10-3,TRBJ2-1,TGTGCCATCAGTGAGTCTATGGGACAGTCCTACAATGAGCAGTTCTTC,CAISESMGQSYNEQFF
.,.,TRBV4-3,TRBJ1-2,TGCGCCAGCAGCCAGGAGAGGGTGGGGAGATATGGCTACACCTTC,CASSQERVGRYGYTF
.,.,TRBV18,TRBJ1-1,TGTGCCAGCTCACCACAATCAGGGTGGAACACTGAAGCTTTCTTT,CASSPQSGWNTEAFF
TRBD1,.,TRBV29-1,TRBJ1-1,TGCAGCGCAGGAACCGGGACAGGGAACACTGAAGCTTTCTTT,CSAGTGTGNTEAFF
TRBD2,few,TRBV2,TRBJ2-3,TGTGCCAGCAGTGAAGGTCTCCCTAGCGGGGGAACCACAGATACGCAGTATTTT,CASSEGLPSGGTTDTQYF
.,.,TRBV5-4,TRBJ1-1,TGTGCCAGCAGCTTTAAGGGCCAGGGTTGGACTGAAGCTTTCTTT,CASSFKGQGWTEAFF
.,.,TRBV19,TRBJ1-3,TGTGCCAGTAAGGGGACGGACTACTCCATCTCTGGAAACACCATATATTTT,CASKGTDYSISGNTIYF
TRBD2,.,TRBV28,TRBJ2-7,TGTGCCATCCGGGAGGGCAGTTCCTACGAGCAGTACTTC,CAIREGSSYEQYF
TRBD1,.,TRBV19,TRBJ1-6,TGTGCCAGTAAACCCGACAGGGGACCTTCACCCCTCCACTTT,CASKPDRGPSPLHF
.,.,TRBV7-9,TRBJ2-7,TGTGCCAGCAGCCAAACTTTGTACGAGCAGTACTTC,CASSQTLYEQYF
.,few,TRBV4-2,TRBJ1-6,TGTGCCAGCAGCCAGGACTCAGGGGCGCTCCACTTT,CASSQDSGALHF
TRBD2,once,TRBV19,TRBJ2-3,TGTGCCAGTAAAGGGCCTCCGGGACTAGCGAAAGACCTAAACACAGATACGCAGTATTTT,CASKGPPGLAKDLNTDTQYF
.,.,TRBV30,TRBJ1-5,TGTGCCTGGGGAGGGGGCAATCAGCCCCAGCATTTT,CAWGGGNQPQHF
.,.,TRBV9,TRBJ2-3,TGTGCCAGCAGCTCGAGGGCCTTGGGTTCCAACACAGATACGCAGTATTTT,CASSSRALGSNTDTQYF
.,.,TRBV7-3,TRBJ1-3,TGTGCCAGCAGCCTAGACAGTCCTCCAGGAAACACCATATATTTT,CASSLDSPPGNTIYF
TRBD1,few,TRBV5-4,TRBJ2-7,TGTGCCAGCAGTTTAGAGAGGGGACAGGCGATCTACGAGCAGTACTTC,CASSLERGQAIYEQYF
.,.,TRBV6-1,TRBJ2-6,TGTGCCAGCAGTGAACAAAACTCTGGGGCCAACGTCCTGACTTTC,CASSEQNSGANVLTF
TRBD1,.,TRBV27,TRBJ1-6,TGTGCCAGCAGTCACCGGACAGGGGGTTATAATTCACCCCTCCACTTT,CASSHRTGGYNSPLHF
.,.,TRBV4-3,TRBJ2-2,TGCGCCAGCAGCCAAGATCCAGGTTCATACTCGAACACCGGGGAGCTGTTTTTT,CASSQDPGSYSNTGELFF
TRBD1,.,TRBV9,TRBJ2-7,TGTGCCAGCAGCCCCACAGGGGACTACGAGCAGTACTTC,CASSPTGDYEQYF
TRBD2,.,TRBV27,TRBJ2-3,TGTGCCAGCAGCCGTCTGAGCGGGGGGGGAGTAGGTGATACGCAGTATTTT,CASSRLSGGGVGDTQYF
TRBD1,.,TRBV10-3,TRBJ1-1,TGTGCCTCACAGGGGAGGACTGAAGCTTTCTTT,CASQGRTEAFF
TRBD2,.,TRBV7-2,TRBJ2-3,TGTGCCAGCAGCCTGGGACCGGGAGGTGAAGATACGCAGTATTTT,CASSLGPGGEDTQYF
.,.,TRBV19,TRBJ1-2,TGTGCCAGTAGTATCCTCGCCGGACTTAACTATGGCTACACCTTC,CASSILAGLNYGYTF
.,.,TRBV11-1,TRBJ2-7,TGTGCCAGCAGCTATGAGTACGAGCAGTACTTC,CASSYEYEQYF
.,.,TRBV19,TRBJ1-1,TGTGCCAGTAGTATAGGTTATGGAACAGGGATCGACACTGAAGCTTTCTTT,CASSIGYGTGIDTEAFF
.,once,TRBV11-2,TRBJ2-7,TGTGCCAGCAGCTTAGTGGGCCGACCCGACTACGAGCAGTACTTC,CASSLVGRPDYEQYF
.,.,TRBV9,TRBJ1-5,TGTGCCAGCAGCGTAGATGGCTTGAATCAGCCCCAGCATTTT,CASSVDGLNQPQHF
.,.,TRBV19,TRBJ1-2,TGTGCCAGTACTCTCAGAGGTGGAGGCTACACCTTC,CASTLRGGGYTF
.,.,TRBV28,TRBJ2-2,TGTGCCAGCAGTTTAGGAGGGATCGGGGAGCTGTTTTTT,CASSLGGIGELFF
.,.,TRBV7-2,TRBJ2-1,TGTGCCAGCAGCTTGGTGGGGGCCAATGAGCAGTTCTTC,CASSLVGANEQFF
.,once,TRBV28,TRBJ1-3,TGTGCCAGCACCCCTTATGGGGCTCTTGGAAACACCATATATTTT,CASTPYGALGNTIYF
TRBD1,.,TRBV5-1,TRBJ2-3,TGCGCCAGCCGGGACAGTTTTTTTAGCTCGGGCACAGATACGCAGTATTTT,CASRDSFFSSGTDTQYF
TRBD2,.,TRBV4-3,TRBJ2-7,TGCGCCAGCAGCCAAGTTAGGGGAGGGCTCGAGCAGTACTTC,CASSQVRGGLEQYF
.,few,TRBV6-5,TRBJ1-1,TGTGCCAGCTCGGGGGGGGGAAGAACTGAAGCTTTCTTT,CASSGGGRTEAFF
.,few,TRBV6-5,TRBJ2-1,TGTGCCAGCAGCGGTTGGAGCCCCTACAATGAGCAGTTCTTC,CASSGWSPYNEQFF